This T cell receptor (beta chain) was captured in a study of human T cells and chemical hapten exposure. At the level of the study: Recorded diagnoses among the mostly female patients were alopecia areata, totalis or universalis.

The library gave individual cDNA molecules unique molecular identifiers. TCRdb called the RACE reads again in MiXCR, with one record for every CDR3 protein. Among around 120,000 distinct CDR3 sequences listed, approximately 11% were seen once. Stated time point: patch test 1, 2 weeks after DPC sensitization. Documented treatment: therapeutic diphenylcyclopropenone sensitization with weekly scalp DPC. V dropped 4 bases and J dropped 10 bases, with 14 bases sitting between them. CDR1 MDHEN and CDR2 SYDVKM come from the germline V gene. The CDR3 has 13 residues. The table lists this clonotype with many counts.

The chain uses TRBV28 and TRBJ2-1; D is perhaps TRBD1 (6 bases). This specimen was whole blood, taken in connection with sensitization to the hapten diphenylcyclopropenone (DPC). The receptor comes from a woman aged 40 to 55 with alopecia areata. Some clones in this sample may be carry-over from other donors' samples. The CDR3 loop reads CASSSIDRPEQFF. CDR3 nucleotides: TGTGCCAGCAGTTCGATCGACAGGCCGGAGCAGTTCTTC.